This record concerns one TCR beta chain sequence. These data belong to a study of blood T cell repertoires in COVID-19. Study information: Sample material is recorded as cDNA or gDNA derived from T cells, B-cell-depleted T cells, or PBMCs.

In the study's own analysis: Estimation of nucleated cell counts was performed using reference gene primer amplification. Method: immunoSEQ multiplex PCR; TCRdb's copy keeps in-frame clones and lacks some. V and J calls and clone size follow that table, whereas D and trimming were derived from the DNA. Of approximately 16,000 clones in the sample, about 91% were seen once. The TCR originated in a human donor in a cohort sampled during active COVID-19. Sequencing input: peripheral blood.

CDR3 nucleotides: TGCGCCAGCAGCCAAGATCTCGGCGTCGGGGGCTACACCTTC. Translation gives CASSQDLGVGGYTF. The chain combines TRBV4-1 with TRBJ1-2; D remains unclear. V shed 0 bases and J shed 8 bases, with 13 bases lying between them. Looked up from germline, CDR1 is MGHRA and CDR2 is YSYEKL. This CDR3 comprises 14 residues.